The 31 T cell receptor beta chains below come from one sample, sequenced in a study of cytomegalovirus exposure and HLA in healthy donors. The study ran its PCR with 60 Vbeta and 13 Jbeta primers. Sequencing was performed with immunoSEQ multiplex PCR; in TCRdb, only in-frame clones are kept and a portion is missing. The sample comprises roughly 99,000 clones, about 74% of which are singletons, and approximately 15% rests with the top ten. The sample comprised PBMCs. These receptors all come from a middle-aged woman in good health and CMV-seropositive.

The J gene is TRBJ1-2, the V gene TRBV7-2, with 7 bases matching TRBD1. Unmatched junction bases numbered 4, after V lost 1 base and J lost 8 bases. The CDR3 covers 13 residues. Germline assignment: CDR1 SGHTA and CDR2 FQGNSA. The CDR3 loop is CASSLGQGDGYTF. The CDR3 DNA follows: TGTGCCAGCAGCTTAGGACAGGGAGACGGCTACACCTTC.

A few counts support this clone. The chain joins TRBV6-6 to TRBJ2-1; 9 nucleotides match TRBD2. The CDR3 has 14 residues. With V trimmed by 6 bases and J by 10 bases, 10 bases remained unmatched. Germline CDR1 is MNHNY and CDR2 is SVGAGI (reference sequence). The DNA of the CDR3 is TGTGCCAGCAGCCCGCGGGGGGGCCGAAACGAGCAGTTCTTC. Translated: CASSPRGGRNEQFF.

V gene TRBV30 combines with J gene TRBJ2-7, with D perhaps matching TRBD1 (6 bases). V lost 7 bases, J lost 3 bases, and 13 bases lay in between. The CDR3 has 12 amino acids. Germline values: CDR1 GTSNPN, CDR2 SVGIG (reference sequence). CDR3 residues: CASQDRNYEQYF. The CDR3 coding sequence is TGTGCCTCCCAGGACAGAAACTACGAGCAGTACTTC.

This clone showed up just a few times. V usage is TRBV7-9 and J usage is TRBJ1-1; D gene ambiguous. V lost 1 base and J lost 5, with 17 bases in between. CDR1 and CDR2 (germline): SEHNR, FQNEAQ (reference sequence). This CDR3 is built from 16 residues. CDR3 nucleotide sequence: TGTGCCAGCAGCTTAGGTTCCGGGGTTAGAGAAACTGAAGCTTTCTTT. Its translation is CASSLGSGVRETEAFF.

This clone turned up a few times. The chain combines TRBV28 with TRBJ2-2; 7 nucleotides align to TRBD1. Unmatched junction bases numbered 8, after V lost 6 bases and J lost 1 base. Per the germline V gene, CDR1 is MDHEN and CDR2 is SYDVKM. The CDR3 is 16 residues long. The CDR3 nucleotides are TGTGCCAGCAGCACAAGACAGGGCGTGAACACCGGGGAGCTGTTTTTT. Its protein product is CASSTRQGVNTGELFF. Full variable domain (outside the CDR3, taken from reference TRBV28 and TRBJ2-2): DVKVTQSSRYLVKRTGEKVFLECVQDMDHENMFWYRQDPGLGLRLIYFSYDVKMKEKGDIPEGYSVSREKKERFSLILESASTNQTSMYLCASSTRQGVNTGELFFGEGSRLTVL.

The V and J genes are TRBV30 and TRBJ2-5, with D unclear. The end of the DNA is better explained by TRBJ2-7, so the J call may be wrong. The CDR3 is 13 amino acids. Germline V lookup: CDR1 GTSNPN, CDR2 SVGIG (reference sequence). The CDR3: CAWSKAFKNEQYF. The DNA for the CDR3 is TGTGCCTGGAGCAAAGCCTTTAAGAACGAGCAGTACTTC.

This clone was detected only a few times. The chain joins TRBV5-6 to TRBJ1-6, with 7 bases matching TRBD1. The CDR3 length is 14 residues. Germline CDR1 is SGHDT and CDR2 is YYEEEE. With V trimmed by 4 bases and J by 6 bases, 4 bases remained unmatched. The CDR3, as DNA: TGTGCCAGCAGCCCGGGACAGATTAATTCACCCCTCCACTTT. This codes for CASSPGQINSPLHF.

The chain has TRBV11-3 and TRBJ2-3; weak D call: TRBD1 (6 bases). Germline V gives CDR1 SGHNT, CDR2 YENEEA. This CDR3 spans 15 amino acids. Trimming took 1 base from V and 2 from J, leaving 10 bases between them. CDR3 loop: CASSLGGQNTDTQYF. The CDR3 DNA reads as TGTGCCAGCAGCTTAGGGGGACAAAACACAGATACGCAGTATTTT. Combining the CDR3 with reference TRBV11-3 and TRBJ2-3 gives the whole variable domain EAGVVQSPRYKIIEKKQPVAFWCNPISGHNTLYWYLQNLGQGPELLIRYENEEAVDDSQLPKDRFSAERLKGVDSTLKIQPAELGDSAVYLCASSLGGQNTDTQYFGPGTRLTVL.

This chain connects TRBV25-1 to TRBJ1-1; TRBD1 is a possible D gene (6 bases). Trimming left V 4 bases short and J 2 bases short, with 8 bases between. The CDR3 extends over 13 amino acids. Germline CDR1 MGHDK, CDR2 SYGVNS. The CDR3 is CASSGGGNTEAFF. Here the CDR3 DNA reads TGTGCCAGCAGTGGAGGGGGAAACACTGAAGCTTTCTTT.

The chain employs TRBV30 and TRBJ2-2; the D gene is possibly TRBD2 (5 bases). The V gene's germline CDR1 is GTSNPN and CDR2 SVGIG (reference sequence). The ends were cut back, 0 bases at V and 5 bases at J, with 7 bases in the middle. The CDR3 sequence is 13 residues long. The chain's CDR3 is CAWSVPGTGELFF. In DNA form, the CDR3 reads TGTGCCTGGAGTGTACCGGGGACCGGGGAGCTGTTTTTT.

The chain combines TRBV5-1 with TRBJ1-1, with a tentative D call TRBD1 (5 bases). Trimming took 5 bases from V and 1 from J, leaving 12 bases between them. The length of the CDR3 is 14 residues. CDR1 is SGHRS, CDR2 YFSETQ, per germline. This CDR3 is CASRELGQNTEAFF. In DNA, the CDR3 is TGCGCCAGCAGAGAACTCGGACAGAACACTGAAGCTTTCTTT.

The chain joins TRBV29-1 to TRBJ2-1, with a tentative D call TRBD2 (7 bases). V lost 5 bases, J lost 6 bases, and 17 bases lay in between. Germline values: CDR1 SQVTM, CDR2 ANQGSEA. This CDR3 comprises 14 residues. The DNA of the CDR3 is TGCAGCGTTAGACTTTGGGGGGGCCTCAATGAGCAGTTCTTC. It yields the protein CSVRLWGGLNEQFF.

The chain links TRBV4-1 to TRBJ1-1; maybe TRBD1 (5 bases). Germline V gene lookup returns CDR1 MGHRA and CDR2 YSYEKL. The length of the CDR3 is 15 residues. Deletions cut 1 base from V and 7 bases from J, with 16 bases between. Written as DNA, the CDR3 is TGCGCCAGCAGCCAAGTTCTCCGGACACGACATGAAGCTTTCTTT. Its protein product is CASSQVLRTRHEAFF.

The rearrangement links TRBV30 to TRBJ1-2; 7 nucleotides align to TRBD1. V lost 1 base, J lost 8 bases, and 4 bases stayed unmatched. The CDR3 is 12 residues long. Germline CDR1 reads GTSNPN; CDR2 reads SVGIG (reference sequence). CDR3 nucleotides: TGTGCCTGGAGTGGACAGGGTGGGGGCTACACCTTC. Its protein product is CAWSGQGGGYTF.

The V gene is TRBV6-1, the J gene TRBJ2-5; 11 bases match TRBD2. The V and J ends lost 4 bases and 8 bases, in that order; junction bases with no gene match: 9. The CDR3 spans 15 residues. Looked up from germline, CDR1 is MNHNS and CDR2 is SASEGT. This CDR3 is CASSGRLAGPQTQYF. Here the CDR3 DNA reads TGTGCCAGCAGTGGCCGACTAGCGGGGCCCCAAACCCAGTACTTC.

The rearrangement uses TRBV10-3 and TRBJ2-1; possible D gene TRBD2, 8 bases. Germline V CDR1 and CDR2: ENHRY, SYGVKD. The CDR3 sequence is 14 residues long. V was cut by 5 bases and J by 7 bases, with 15 bases left in between. As DNA, the CDR3 is TGTGCCATCAGTCCCGGGAGGGGGCCTAATGAGCAGTTCTTC. Translation: CAISPGRGPNEQFF.

This chain uses TRBV28 with TRBJ1-1; perhaps TRBD1 as D (6 bases). This CDR3 is 13 amino acids long. CDR1 is MDHEN, CDR2 SYDVKM, per germline. V was clipped by 4 bases and J by 5 bases, with 11 bases between them. CDR3 sequence (DNA): TGTGCCAGCAGTTCCCCTAGGGGGACTGAAGCTTTCTTT. It specifies CASSSPRGTEAFF.

The V call is TRBV30, the J call TRBJ1-1; D might be TRBD1 (6 bases). Trimming pared 5 bases from V and 1 base from J, leaving 8 bases between. This CDR3 is built from 12 residues. Germline CDR1 is GTSNPN and CDR2 is SVGIG (reference sequence). DNA of the CDR3: TGTGCCTGGGGGACACCGAACACTGAAGCTTTCTTT. It is translated as CAWGTPNTEAFF.

The V gene is TRBV10-3, the J gene TRBJ1-5; 8 nucleotides match TRBD1. The CDR3 loop spans 13 amino acids. V lost 5 bases and J lost 4; bases outside the gene matches: 1. Germline-derived CDR1 and CDR2 are ENHRY and SYGVKD. DNA for the CDR3: TGTGCCATCAGTCGGGACAGGAATCAGCCCCAGCATTTT. Translating it yields CAISRDRNQPQHF.

The chain joins TRBV7-2 to TRBJ2-3; 8 bases fit TRBD2. V lost 5 bases to trimming and J lost 5 bases; unmatched junction nucleotides: 15. CDR1 and CDR2 (germline): SGHTA, FQGNSA. The CDR3 length is 17 residues. The CDR3 DNA sequence: TGTGCCAGCAGCCCCGCGTGGCGGAGCGGGGGTCAAGATACGCAGTATTTT. Translation gives CASSPAWRSGGQDTQYF. The whole variable domain, filled in from reference TRBV7-2 and TRBJ2-3, reads GAGVSQSPSNKVTEKGKDVELRCDPISGHTALYWYRQSLGQGLEFLIYFQGNSAPDKSGLPSDRFSAERTGGSVSTLTIQRTQQEDSAVYLCASSPAWRSGGQDTQYFGPGTRLTVL.

This clone appeared a single time. This rearrangement joins TRBV4-1 to TRBJ2-7; 7 nucleotides line up with TRBD2. The CDR3 runs 14 residues. V lost 3 bases to trimming and J lost 8 bases; unmatched junction nucleotides: 10. Germline V gene sequence: CDR1 MGHRA, CDR2 YSYEKL. As DNA, the CDR3 is TGCGCCAGCAGCCATGGCGGGGGTCGTCTTCAGCAGTACTTC. Its protein product is CASSHGGGRLQQYF.

The genes are TRBV7-6 and TRBJ1-1; D gene ambiguous. The germline V and J ends were trimmed by 0 bases and 1 base, with 9 bases remaining between them. The germline V gene has CDR1 SGHVS and CDR2 FNYEAQ. CDR3 length equals 15 residues. The CDR3 spells CASSLAGLENTEAFF. CDR3 DNA sequence: TGTGCCAGCAGCTTAGCTGGCCTTGAGAACACTGAAGCTTTCTTT.

The table lists this clone with a few counts. This chain uses TRBV10-1 with TRBJ2-1, with 9 bases lining up with TRBD1. Losses at the gene ends were 9 bases for V and 6 bases for J; bases not matched to a gene: 18. The CDR3 runs 17 residues. Germline V gene data show CDR1 as WNHNN and CDR2 as SYGVQD (reference sequence). This chain's CDR3 is CARRAGTGWSTGNEQFF. In nucleotides, the CDR3 is TGCGCCAGACGGGCCGGGACAGGGTGGTCTACCGGCAATGAGCAGTTCTTC.

The gene calls are TRBV6-1 and TRBJ1-5; D not resolved. The germline CDR1 and CDR2 sequences are MNHNS and SASEGT. Trimming took off 6 bases at V and 0 bases at J, with 9 bases between the two ends. The CDR3 has 14 residues. The CDR3 bases are TGTGCCAGCAGGGACTCCTATAGCAATCAGCCCCAGCATTTT. Its translation: CASRDSYSNQPQHF.

This clone has only one observation. The chain recombines TRBV25-1 with TRBJ1-6; possible D gene TRBD1, 5 bases. V lost 7 bases, J lost 6 bases, and 10 bases lay in between. The CDR3 has 13 residues. The germline CDR1 and CDR2 sequences are MGHDK and SYGVNS. CDR3 nucleotides: TGTGCCAGCACCAGGGCGTTTAATTCACCCCTCCACTTT. Protein product: CASTRAFNSPLHF.

The chain carries TRBV6-1 and TRBJ1-1; D might be TRBD1 (5 bases). The length of the CDR3 is 14 residues. Trimming cost V 0 bases and J 1 base, with 6 bases left between them. Germline-derived CDR1 and CDR2 are MNHNS and SASEGT. CDR3 region: CASSEAGRNTEAFF. CDR3 bases: TGTGCCAGCAGTGAAGCGGGGCGGAACACTGAAGCTTTCTTT.

The chain couples TRBV19 to TRBJ2-7; 9 nucleotides agree with TRBD1. The CDR3 is 13 residues long. In germline, CDR1 is LNHDA, CDR2 SQIVND (reference sequence). Trimming at V came to 9 bases and at J to 7 bases, leaving 10 bases not matched to a gene. Written as DNA, the CDR3 is TGTGCCAGCCGATCCGGGACAGGGTGGGAGCAGTACTTC. Encoded protein: CASRSGTGWEQYF.

This clone was recorded once. The rearrangement joins TRBV4-1 to TRBJ1-6; 7 positions match TRBD1. CDR3 length equals 18 residues. Germline lookup yields CDR1 MGHRA and CDR2 YSYEKL. Trimming removed 3 bases from V and 0 bases from J; junction bases left unmatched: 8. The CDR3 loop reads CASSQSGTESSYNSPLHF. CDR3 in DNA: TGCGCCAGCAGCCAGTCGGGGACAGAAAGCTCCTATAATTCACCCCTCCACTTT.

The rearrangement joins TRBV7-9 to TRBJ1-2; D not resolved. Trimming took 1 base from V and 0 from J, leaving 9 bases between them. This CDR3 comprises 15 residues. Germline lookup yields CDR1 SEHNR and CDR2 FQNEAQ (reference sequence). The CDR3 loop reads CASSLGSDTNYGYTF. CDR3 DNA sequence: TGTGCCAGCAGCTTAGGATCTGACACTAACTATGGCTACACCTTC.

There are a few counts of this clone. The genes are TRBV5-5 and TRBJ2-7; D perhaps matches TRBD1 (6 bases). The CDR3 runs to 12 residues. Germline CDR1 and CDR2: SGHKS and YYEKEE (reference sequence). Trimming took off 0 bases at V and 6 bases at J, with 7 bases between the two ends. CDR3 nucleotides: TGTGCCAGCAGCTTGGAACAGGGCGAGCAGTACTTC. Amino acids: CASSLEQGEQYF. Variable domain in full (rest from reference TRBV5-5 and TRBJ2-7): DAGVTQSPTHLIKTRGQQVTLRCSPISGHKSVSWYQQVLGQGPQFIFQYYEKEERGRGNFPDRFSARQFPNYSSELNVNALLLGDSALYLCASSLEQGEQYFGPGTRLTVT.

V gene TRBV30 combines with J gene TRBJ2-7, with D maybe TRBD2 (6 bases). This CDR3 is built from 14 residues. Germline CDR1 reads GTSNPN; CDR2 reads SVGIG (reference sequence). The V and J ends lost 0 bases and 7 bases respectively, with 16 bases between them. For the CDR3, the DNA is TGTGCCTGGAGTGTACACTGGGGGGTGGGAGAGCAGTACTTC. The encoded protein is CAWSVHWGVGEQYF.